This T cell receptor (beta chain) was captured by sequencing in a study of blood T cell repertoires in COVID-19. Study context: The United States, Italy and Spain supplied acute and convalescent COVID-19 samples.

Participant-reported clinical history was the basis for cohort assignment. As originally analysed: Estimation of nucleated cell counts relied on the amplification of reference gene primers. The repertoire was sequenced with immunoSEQ multiplex PCR; TCRdb's copy has only in-frame clones and lacks some. For V, J and clone size, that table is used; D and trimming come from the DNA. Of approximately 180,000 clones in the sample, roughly 87% are singletons; the top ten hold under 2.5%. CDR3 length: 14 residues. V dropped 2 bases and J dropped 4 bases, with 12 bases sitting between them. CDR1 is MNHEY and CDR2 is SMNVEV in the germline V gene (reference sequence).

This chain connects TRBV27 to TRBJ2-7; D perhaps matches TRBD2 (5 bases). Sequencing used PBMCs or T cells enriched from blood (not recorded which). This clonotype was obtained from a woman aged 40-49 years with acute COVID-19. CDR3 DNA: TGTGCCAGCAGTTTAACTGACCGCGGGTACGAGCAGTACTTC. Its protein product is CASSLTDRGYEQYF.